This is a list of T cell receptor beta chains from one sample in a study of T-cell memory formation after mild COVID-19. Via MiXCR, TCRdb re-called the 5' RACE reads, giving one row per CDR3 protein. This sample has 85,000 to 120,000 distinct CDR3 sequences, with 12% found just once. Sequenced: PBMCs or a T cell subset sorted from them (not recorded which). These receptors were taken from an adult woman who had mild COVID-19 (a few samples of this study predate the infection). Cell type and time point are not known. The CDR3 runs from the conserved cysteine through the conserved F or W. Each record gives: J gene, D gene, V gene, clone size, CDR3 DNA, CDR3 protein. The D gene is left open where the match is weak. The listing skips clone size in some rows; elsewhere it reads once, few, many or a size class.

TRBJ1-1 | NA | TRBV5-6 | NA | TGTGCCAGCAGCCCGGAGCCGAACACTGAAGCTTTCTTT | CASSPEPNTEAFF
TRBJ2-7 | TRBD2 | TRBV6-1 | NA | TGTGCCAGCAGTGAGACTAGCGGCTACGAGCAGTACTTC | CASSETSGYEQYF
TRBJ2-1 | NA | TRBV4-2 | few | TGTGCCAGCAGCCAAGATCTCGGGTCCCCAAGCTCCTACAATGAGCAGTTCTTC | CASSQDLGSPSSYNEQFF
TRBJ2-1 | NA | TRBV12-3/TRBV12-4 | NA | TGTGCCAGCAGTAGCGGGGCAGGGGGTGCTGAGCAGTTCTTC | CASSSGAGGAEQFF
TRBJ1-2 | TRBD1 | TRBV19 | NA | TGTGCCAGTAGTCCAGCCGGGACAGGGTTCTATGGCTACACCTTC | CASSPAGTGFYGYTF
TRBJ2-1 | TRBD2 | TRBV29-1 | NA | TGCAGCGTCGACTGTTCCGGGACTAGCGCTATCGATGAGCAGTTCTTC | CSVDCSGTSAIDEQFF
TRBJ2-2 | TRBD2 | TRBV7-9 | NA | TGTGCCAGCAGCTCTTCCTCGGGGACTAGCGTACCGAACACCGGGGAGCTGTTTTTT | CASSSSSGTSVPNTGELFF
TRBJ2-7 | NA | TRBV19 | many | TGTGCCAGTAGTATAGATCATCAGGGTTCCTACGAGCAGTACTTC | CASSIDHQGSYEQYF
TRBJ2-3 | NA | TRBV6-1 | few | TGTGCCAGCAGTGAGATCAGGGATCCAGATACGCAGTATTTT | CASSEIRDPDTQYF
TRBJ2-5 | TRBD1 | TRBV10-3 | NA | TGTGCCATCAGCTCAGGGGGCAAAGAGACCCAGTACTTC | CAISSGGKETQYF
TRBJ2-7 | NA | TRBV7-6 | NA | TGTGCCAGCAGCTTAGGGGGGGGGCCGAGCTCCTACGAGCAGTACTTC | CASSLGGGPSSYEQYF
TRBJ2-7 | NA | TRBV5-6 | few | TGTGCCAGCAGCTTGATGACAGCTGCGTACCTGGTCGAGCAGTACTTC | CASSLMTAAYLVEQYF
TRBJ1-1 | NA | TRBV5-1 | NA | TGCGCCAGCAGCTCCTCGTTTGCCCTGAACACTGAAGCTTTCTTT | CASSSSFALNTEAFF
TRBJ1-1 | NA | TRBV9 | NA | TGTGCCAGCAGCGTATCTGGGACTGAAGCTTTCTTT | CASSVSGTEAFF
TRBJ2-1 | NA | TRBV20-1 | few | TGCAGTGCTAGAGACCGCATTGGCCCCCGATCGGATGAGCAGTTCTTC | CSARDRIGPRSDEQFF
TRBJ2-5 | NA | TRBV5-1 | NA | TGCGCCAGCAGCATGTCCAAGGGGGAGACCCAGTACTTC | CASSMSKGETQYF
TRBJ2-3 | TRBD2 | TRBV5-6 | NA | TGTGCCAGCAGCTGGGGGACTAGCCCGTCCAAGGATACGCAGTATTTT | CASSWGTSPSKDTQYF
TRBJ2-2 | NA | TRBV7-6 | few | TGTGCCAGCAGCTACATAGCGAACACCGGGGAGCTGTTTTTT | CASSYIANTGELFF
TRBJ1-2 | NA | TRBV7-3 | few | TGTGCCAGCAGCTTAACGGGAGGCTACACCTTC | CASSLTGGYTF
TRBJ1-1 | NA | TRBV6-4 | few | TGTGCCAGCAGTGACGGCGAGGGGGGAACTGAAGCTTTCTTT | CASSDGEGGTEAFF
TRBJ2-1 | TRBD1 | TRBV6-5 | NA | TGTGCCAGCAGTTACTGGAGGGGACAGGGCTCCGGTGAGCAGTTCTTC | CASSYWRGQGSGEQFF
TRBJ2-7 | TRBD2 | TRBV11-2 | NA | TGTGCCAGCAGCTTGGACCTAGCGGGAGGCGGCGAGCAGTACTTC | CASSLDLAGGGEQYF
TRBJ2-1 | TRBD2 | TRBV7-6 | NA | TGTGCCAGCAGCCGCGGGGGGCTAGCTGAGCAGTTCTTC | CASSRGGLAEQFF
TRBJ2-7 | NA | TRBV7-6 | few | TGTGCCAGCAGCTTAGGATTGATGAACGAGCAGTACTTC | CASSLGLMNEQYF
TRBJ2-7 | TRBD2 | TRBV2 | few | TGTGCCAGCAGTGAAGCACGAGCGGGGGCCTACGAGCAGTACTTC | CASSEARAGAYEQYF
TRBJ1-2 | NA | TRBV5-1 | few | TGCGCCAGCAGCTTGAACGGGGGCCCCGGAAACTATGGCTACACCTTC | CASSLNGGPGNYGYTF